This TCR beta chain comes out of a study of shared clonotypes between healthy human individuals. Broader study findings: Few donors restricted represented genetic and exposure-history diversity.

Profiled with immunoSEQ multiplex PCR; TCRdb holds only in-frame clones, not every one. The table records about 2.4 million clones, over 85% of them present only once. Germline CDR1 is MNHNS and CDR2 is SASEGT. V lost 1 base to trimming and J lost 3 bases, with 6 bases between them. CDR3 size: 13 residues. About this clone itself: Antigen unknown.

The sequence was obtained from a man younger than 35 in good health. Some clones in this sample may be carry-over from other donors' samples. The V gene is TRBV6-1, the J gene TRBJ1-2, with D unresolved. Material for sequencing was naive CD4+ T cells from PBMCs. The sample's subset: CD45RA+ positively selected. The CDR3 region has the DNA TGTGCCAGCAGTGAAGGAGCTTACTATGGCTACACCTTC. The encoded protein is CASSEGAYYGYTF.